This T cell receptor (beta chain) was recovered during a study of blood T cells in healthy people across ages. Study-level results: Estimates based on one million T cells were treated as lower bounds.

The germline gives CDR1 DFQATT, CDR2 SNEGSKA (reference sequence). V lost 7 bases to trimming and J lost 8 bases, with 20 bases between them. The CDR3 is made up of 13 amino acids. Primed by a sample-barcoded 5' primer and a J-beta primer mix, a second PCR proceeded for roughly 7 to 11 cycles. From the 5' RACE reads, TCRdb called clonotypes with MiXCR, one entry per CDR3 protein. The data show roughly 650,000 distinct CDR3 sequences, approximately 29% seen once. For this clonotype: The antigen is not known.

The J gene is TRBJ1-2, the V gene TRBV20-1; perhaps TRBD1 as D (6 bases). The receptor was isolated from a woman of 80 years or more in good health. The sample taken for sequencing was blood. CDR3: CSVPSRGTEGYTF. The CDR3 DNA follows: TGCAGTGTCCCCTCCAGGGGTACGGAAGGCTACACCTTC.